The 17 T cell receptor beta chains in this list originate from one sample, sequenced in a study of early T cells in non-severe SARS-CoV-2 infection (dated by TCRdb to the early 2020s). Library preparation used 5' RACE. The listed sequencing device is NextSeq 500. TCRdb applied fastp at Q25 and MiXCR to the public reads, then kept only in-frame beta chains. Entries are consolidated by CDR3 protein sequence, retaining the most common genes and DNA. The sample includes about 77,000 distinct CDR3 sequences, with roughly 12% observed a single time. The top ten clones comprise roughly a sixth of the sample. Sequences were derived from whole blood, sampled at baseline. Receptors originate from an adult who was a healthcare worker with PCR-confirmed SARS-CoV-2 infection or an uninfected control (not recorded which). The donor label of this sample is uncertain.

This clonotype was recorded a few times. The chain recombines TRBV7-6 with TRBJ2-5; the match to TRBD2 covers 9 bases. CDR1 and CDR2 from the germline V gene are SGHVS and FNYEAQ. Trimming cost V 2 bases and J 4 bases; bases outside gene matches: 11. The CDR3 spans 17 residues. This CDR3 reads CASSLRPAGGPLETQYF. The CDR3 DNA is TGTGCCAGCAGCTTAAGGCCGGCGGGAGGGCCTCTAGAGACCCAGTACTTC.

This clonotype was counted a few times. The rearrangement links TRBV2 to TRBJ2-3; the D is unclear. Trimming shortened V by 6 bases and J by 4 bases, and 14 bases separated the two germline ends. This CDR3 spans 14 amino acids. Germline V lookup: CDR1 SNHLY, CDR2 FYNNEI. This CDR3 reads CASREILGADTQYF. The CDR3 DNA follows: TGTGCCAGCAGGGAAATACTTGGGGCAGATACGCAGTATTTT. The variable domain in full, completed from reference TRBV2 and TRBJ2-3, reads EPEVTQTPSHQVTQMGQEVILRCVPISNHLYFYWYRQILGQKVEFLVSFYNNEISEKSEIFDDQFSVERPDGSNFTLKIRSTKLEDSAMYFCASREILGADTQYFGPGTRLTVL.

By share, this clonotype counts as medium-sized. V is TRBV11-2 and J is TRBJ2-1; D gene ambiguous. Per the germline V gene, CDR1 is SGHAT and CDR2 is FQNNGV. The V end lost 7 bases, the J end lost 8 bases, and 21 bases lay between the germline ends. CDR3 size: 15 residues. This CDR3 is CASTLRNSYYDEQFF. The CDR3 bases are TGTGCCAGCACCCTTCGGAACAGTTACTATGATGAGCAGTTCTTC.

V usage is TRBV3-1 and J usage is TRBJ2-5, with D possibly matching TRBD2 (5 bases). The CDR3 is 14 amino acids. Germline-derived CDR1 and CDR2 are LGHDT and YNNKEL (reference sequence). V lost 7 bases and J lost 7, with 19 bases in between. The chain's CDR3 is CASNSPGSGVTQYF. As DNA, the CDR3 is TGTGCCAGCAACTCACCGGGGAGTGGGGTGACCCAGTACTTC.

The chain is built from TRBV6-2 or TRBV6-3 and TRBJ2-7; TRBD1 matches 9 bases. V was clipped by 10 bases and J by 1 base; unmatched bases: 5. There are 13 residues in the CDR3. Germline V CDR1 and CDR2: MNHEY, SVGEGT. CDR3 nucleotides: TGTGCCACAGTGGGACAGGGATCCTACGAGCAGTACTTC. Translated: CATVGQGSYEQYF.

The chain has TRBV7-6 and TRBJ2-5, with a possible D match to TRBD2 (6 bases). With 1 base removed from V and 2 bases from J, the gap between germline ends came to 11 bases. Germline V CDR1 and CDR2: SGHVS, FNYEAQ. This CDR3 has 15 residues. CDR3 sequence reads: CASSLEVGTQETQYF. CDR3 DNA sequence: TGTGCCAGCAGCTTAGAGGTTGGGACTCAAGAGACCCAGTACTTC.

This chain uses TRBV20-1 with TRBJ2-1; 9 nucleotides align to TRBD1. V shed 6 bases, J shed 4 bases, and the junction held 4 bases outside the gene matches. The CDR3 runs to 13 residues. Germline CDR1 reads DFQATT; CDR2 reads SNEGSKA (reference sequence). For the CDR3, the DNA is TGCAGTGCCGCCGGACAGGGGTACAATGAGCAGTTCTTC. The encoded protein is CSAAGQGYNEQFF.

The CDR3 sequence is CASSLARNTIYF. In DNA form, the CDR3 reads TGTGCCAGCAGCTTAGCGCGAAACACCATATATTTT. J is TRBJ1-3 and V is TRBV7-2, with unresolved D. The CDR3 totals 12 residues. CDR1 and CDR2 from the germline V gene are SGHTA and FQGNSA. The germline V and J ends were trimmed by 0 bases and 5 bases, with 2 bases remaining between them.

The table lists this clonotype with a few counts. As DNA, the CDR3 is TGTGCCAGCAGTTACCGGCTACCCTACGAGCAGTACTTC. Translated: CASSYRLPYEQYF. This chain connects TRBV6-2 or TRBV6-3 to TRBJ2-7; no clear D gene. Germline CDR1 is MNHEY and CDR2 is SVGEGT. V was shortened by 2 bases and J by 2 bases, with 7 bases between the two germline ends. The CDR3 covers 13 residues.

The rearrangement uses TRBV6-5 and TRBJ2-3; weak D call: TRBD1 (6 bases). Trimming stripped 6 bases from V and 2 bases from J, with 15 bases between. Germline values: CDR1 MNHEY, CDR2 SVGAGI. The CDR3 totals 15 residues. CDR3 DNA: TGTGCCAGCAGCAGGGTGGGGGCTTTCACAGATACGCAGTATTTT. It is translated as CASSRVGAFTDTQYF.

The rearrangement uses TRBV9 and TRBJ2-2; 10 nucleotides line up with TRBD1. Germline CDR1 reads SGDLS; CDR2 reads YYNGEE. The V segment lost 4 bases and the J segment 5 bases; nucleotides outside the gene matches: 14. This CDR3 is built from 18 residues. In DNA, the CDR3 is TGTGCCAGCAGCAACCGACAGGGGGCAAAATATATTACCGGGGAGCTGTTTTTT. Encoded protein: CASSNRQGAKYITGELFF. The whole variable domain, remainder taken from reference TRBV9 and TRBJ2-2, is DSGVTQTPKHLITATGQRVTLRCSPRSGDLSVYWYQQSLDQGLQFLIQYYNGEERAKGNILERFSAQQFPDLHSELNLSSLELGDSALYFCASSNRQGAKYITGELFFGEGSRLTVL.

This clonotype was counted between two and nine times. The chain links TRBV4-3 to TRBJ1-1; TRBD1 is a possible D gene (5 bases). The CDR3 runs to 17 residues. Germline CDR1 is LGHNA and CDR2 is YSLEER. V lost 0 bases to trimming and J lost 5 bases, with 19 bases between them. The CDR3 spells CASSQEGGSRVGTEAFF. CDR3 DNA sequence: TGCGCCAGCAGCCAAGAAGGTGGTAGCAGGGTTGGGACTGAAGCTTTCTTT.

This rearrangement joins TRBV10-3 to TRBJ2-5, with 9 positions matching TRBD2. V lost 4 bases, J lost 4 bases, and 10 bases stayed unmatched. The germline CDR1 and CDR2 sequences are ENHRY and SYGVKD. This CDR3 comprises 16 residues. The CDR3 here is CAISVSSGRIGETQYF. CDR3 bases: TGTGCCATCAGTGTTAGTAGCGGGAGAATCGGAGAGACCCAGTACTTC.

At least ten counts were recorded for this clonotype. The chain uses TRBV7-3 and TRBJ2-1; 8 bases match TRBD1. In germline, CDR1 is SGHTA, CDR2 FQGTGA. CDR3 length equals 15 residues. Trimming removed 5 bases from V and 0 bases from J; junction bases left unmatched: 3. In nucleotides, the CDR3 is TGTGCCAGCAGCGGACAGGGAGGCTCCTACAATGAGCAGTTCTTC. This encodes CASSGQGGSYNEQFF.

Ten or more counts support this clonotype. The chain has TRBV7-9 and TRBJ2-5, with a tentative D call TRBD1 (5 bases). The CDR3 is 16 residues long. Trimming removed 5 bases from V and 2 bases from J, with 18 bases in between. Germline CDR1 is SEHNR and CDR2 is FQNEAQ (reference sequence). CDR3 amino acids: CASSHTSIGAQETQYF. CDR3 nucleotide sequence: TGTGCCAGCAGCCACACCTCGATTGGGGCTCAAGAGACCCAGTACTTC. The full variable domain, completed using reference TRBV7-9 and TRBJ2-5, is DTGVSQNPRHKITKRGQNVTFRCDPISEHNRLYWYRQTLGQGPEFLTYFQNEAQLEKSRLLSDRFSAERPKGSFSTLEIQRTEQGDSAMYLCASSHTSIGAQETQYFGPGTRLLVL.

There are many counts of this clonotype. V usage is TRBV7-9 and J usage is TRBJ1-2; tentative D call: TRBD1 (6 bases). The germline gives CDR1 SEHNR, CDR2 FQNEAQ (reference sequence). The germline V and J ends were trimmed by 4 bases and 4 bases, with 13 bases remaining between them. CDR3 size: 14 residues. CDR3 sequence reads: CASSSFRGSYGYTF. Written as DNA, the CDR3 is TGTGCCAGCAGCTCCTTCAGGGGAAGCTATGGCTACACCTTC.

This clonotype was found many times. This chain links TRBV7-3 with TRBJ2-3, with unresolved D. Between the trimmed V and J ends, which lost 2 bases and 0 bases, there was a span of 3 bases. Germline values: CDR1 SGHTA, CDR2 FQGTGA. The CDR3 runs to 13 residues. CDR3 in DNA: TGTGCCAGCAGCTTAGATAGCACAGATACGCAGTATTTT. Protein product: CASSLDSTDTQYF.